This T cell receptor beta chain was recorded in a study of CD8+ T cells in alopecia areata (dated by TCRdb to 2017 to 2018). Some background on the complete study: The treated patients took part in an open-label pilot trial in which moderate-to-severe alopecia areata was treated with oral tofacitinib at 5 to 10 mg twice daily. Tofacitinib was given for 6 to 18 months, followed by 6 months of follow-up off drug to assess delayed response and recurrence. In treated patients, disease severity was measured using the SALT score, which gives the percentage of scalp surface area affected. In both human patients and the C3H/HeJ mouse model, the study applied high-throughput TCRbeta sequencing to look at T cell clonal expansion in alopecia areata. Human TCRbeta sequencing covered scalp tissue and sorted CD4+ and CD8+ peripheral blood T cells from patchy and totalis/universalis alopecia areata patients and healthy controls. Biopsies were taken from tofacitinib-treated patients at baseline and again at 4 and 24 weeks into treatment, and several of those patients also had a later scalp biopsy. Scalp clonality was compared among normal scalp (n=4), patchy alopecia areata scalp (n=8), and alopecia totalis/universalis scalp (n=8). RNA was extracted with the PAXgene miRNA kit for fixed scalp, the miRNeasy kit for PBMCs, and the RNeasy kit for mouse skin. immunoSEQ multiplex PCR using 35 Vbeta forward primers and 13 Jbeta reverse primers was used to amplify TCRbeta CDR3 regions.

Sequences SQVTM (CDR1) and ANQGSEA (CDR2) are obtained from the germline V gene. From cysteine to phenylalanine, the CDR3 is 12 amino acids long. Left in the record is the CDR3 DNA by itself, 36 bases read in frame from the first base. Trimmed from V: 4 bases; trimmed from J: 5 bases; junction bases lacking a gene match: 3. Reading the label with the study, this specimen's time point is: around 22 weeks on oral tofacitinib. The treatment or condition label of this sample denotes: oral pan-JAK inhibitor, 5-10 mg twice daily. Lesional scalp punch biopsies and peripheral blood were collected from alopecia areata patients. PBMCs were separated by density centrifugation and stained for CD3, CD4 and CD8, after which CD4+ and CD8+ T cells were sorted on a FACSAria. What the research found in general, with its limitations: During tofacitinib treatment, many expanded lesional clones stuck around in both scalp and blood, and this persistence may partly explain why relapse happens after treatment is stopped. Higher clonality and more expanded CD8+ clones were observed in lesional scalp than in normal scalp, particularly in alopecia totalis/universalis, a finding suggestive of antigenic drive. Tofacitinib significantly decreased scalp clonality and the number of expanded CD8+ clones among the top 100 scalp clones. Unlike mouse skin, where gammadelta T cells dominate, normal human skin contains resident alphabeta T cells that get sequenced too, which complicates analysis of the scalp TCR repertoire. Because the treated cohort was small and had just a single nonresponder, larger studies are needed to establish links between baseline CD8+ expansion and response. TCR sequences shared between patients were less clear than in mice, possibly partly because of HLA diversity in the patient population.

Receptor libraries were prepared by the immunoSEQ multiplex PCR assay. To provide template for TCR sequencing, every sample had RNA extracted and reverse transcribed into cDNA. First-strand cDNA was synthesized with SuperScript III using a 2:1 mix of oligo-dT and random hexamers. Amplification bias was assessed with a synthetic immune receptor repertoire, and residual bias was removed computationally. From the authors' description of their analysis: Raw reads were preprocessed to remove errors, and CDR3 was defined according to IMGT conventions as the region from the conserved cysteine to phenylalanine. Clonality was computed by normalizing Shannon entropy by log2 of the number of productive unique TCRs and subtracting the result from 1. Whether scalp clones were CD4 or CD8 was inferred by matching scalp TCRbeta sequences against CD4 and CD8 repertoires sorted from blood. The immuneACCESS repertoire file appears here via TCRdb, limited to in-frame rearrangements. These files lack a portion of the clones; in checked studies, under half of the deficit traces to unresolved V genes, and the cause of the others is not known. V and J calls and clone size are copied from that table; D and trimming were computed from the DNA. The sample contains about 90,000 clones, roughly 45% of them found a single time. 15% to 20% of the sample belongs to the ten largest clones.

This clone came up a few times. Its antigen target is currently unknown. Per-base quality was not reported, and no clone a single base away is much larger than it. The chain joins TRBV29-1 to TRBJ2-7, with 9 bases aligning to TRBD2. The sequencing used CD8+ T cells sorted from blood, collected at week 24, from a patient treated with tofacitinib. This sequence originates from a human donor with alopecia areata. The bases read TGCAGCGTTGTAGCGGGAGCGCACGAGCAGTACTTC. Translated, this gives CSVVAGAHEQYF.